One and the same sample provided the 5 T cell receptor beta chains below, sequenced in a study of blood T cell repertoires in COVID-19. Assay: immunoSEQ multiplex PCR; the TCRdb copy retains only in-frame clones and omits some. Of fewer than 35,000 clones in the sample, around 93% were seen once. Sequencing input: peripheral blood. These receptors were taken from a human donor with active COVID-19. The donor label of this sample is uncertain.

The V and J genes are TRBV14 and TRBJ2-5; 10 bases are shared with TRBD1. CDR1 and CDR2 (germline): SGHDN, FVKESK. J gave up 3 bases and V 2 bases, and 15 bases lay outside the gene matches. CDR3 length: 19 amino acids. The CDR3 sequence: CASSQRLSGWDRGEETQYF. CDR3 in DNA: TGTGCCAGCAGCCAACGGTTAAGCGGTTGGGACAGGGGAGAAGAGACCCAGTACTTC.

The gene calls are TRBV4-2 and TRBJ2-1, with 11 bases aligning to TRBD2. CDR1 LGHNA and CDR2 YNFKEQ come from the germline V gene. The CDR3 runs to 16 residues. V lost 5 bases to trimming and J lost 5 bases; unmatched junction nucleotides: 8. In nucleotides, the CDR3 is TGTGCCAGCAGCAGTCATAGCGGGGGGGCCGACAATGAGCAGTTCTTC. Its protein is CASSSHSGGADNEQFF.

The chain couples TRBV10-2 to TRBJ1-4; tentative D call: TRBD1 (6 bases). There are 16 residues in the CDR3. Between the trimmed V and J ends, which lost 0 bases and 7 bases, there was a span of 15 bases. The germline gives CDR1 WSHSY, CDR2 SAAADI. This CDR3 is CASSESPGRGGEKLFF. CDR3 DNA: TGCGCCAGCAGTGAGTCCCCAGGGAGGGGGGGTGAAAAACTGTTTTTT.

V is TRBV7-9 and J is TRBJ2-1; TRBD2 agrees at 14 bases. The CDR3 is made up of 17 amino acids. Germline V CDR1 and CDR2: SEHNR, FQNEAQ (reference sequence). The V gene end was trimmed by 4 bases and the J gene end by 4 bases; junction bases not matched to a gene: 6. This chain's CDR3 is CASSSLRTSGRYNEQFF. For the CDR3, the DNA is TGTGCCAGCAGCTCCCTTCGGACTAGCGGGAGGTACAATGAGCAGTTCTTC.

This chain links TRBV19 with TRBJ2-1; 8 positions agree with TRBD2. Germline V gene lookup returns CDR1 LNHDA and CDR2 SQIVND (reference sequence). The ends lost 0 bases at V and 9 bases at J; junction bases unmatched: 10. CDR3 size: 16 residues. The CDR3 here is CASSIERGAIGGEQFF. In DNA form, the CDR3 reads TGTGCCAGTAGTATAGAGCGGGGGGCAATAGGCGGTGAGCAGTTCTTC.